Shown below are 15 T cell receptor beta chains from a single sample sequenced in a study of CD8 T cells in ankylosing spondylitis. In TCRdb, the 5' RACE reads were re-called with MiXCR into one record per CDR3 protein. The repertoire holds about 240,000 distinct CDR3 sequences, with roughly 8.6% as singletons. The material sequenced was blood, either unsorted or a sorted T cell fraction (not recorded which). The receptors derive from a male donor with ankylosing spondylitis or in good health (not recorded which).

In its sample, this clonotype was seen a few times. The chain joins TRBV19 to TRBJ2-7; the match to TRBD1 covers 8 bases. The V and J ends lost 5 bases and 3 bases, in that order; junction bases with no gene match: 6. Germline V lookup: CDR1 LNHDA, CDR2 SQIVND (reference sequence). This CDR3 spans 14 amino acids. The CDR3 spells CASSHYGQGYEQYF. DNA of the CDR3: TGTGCCAGTAGTCATTATGGACAGGGCTACGAGCAGTACTTC.

V usage is TRBV6-1 and J usage is TRBJ1-2, with D hard to call. CDR3 size: 13 residues. Trimming cost V 8 bases and J 1 base, with 11 bases left between them. Germline values: CDR1 MNHNS, CDR2 SASEGT. CDR3 sequence reads: CASRKPINYGYTF. The CDR3 coding sequence is TGTGCCAGCCGGAAACCGATTAACTATGGCTACACCTTC.

In its sample, this clonotype was seen many times. CDR3 nucleotides: TGTGCCAGCAGCTTAAGACAGGGGGCGCGGGGCTATGGCTACACCTTC. Protein: CASSLRQGARGYGYTF. V is TRBV7-9 and J is TRBJ1-2, with TRBD1 matching 10 bases. Germline trimming cut 2 bases from V and 4 bases from J; bases unmatched to any gene: 7. The CDR3 runs 16 residues. From germline, CDR1 is SEHNR and CDR2 FQNEAQ (reference sequence).

This clonotype was picked up a small number of times. The chain combines TRBV5-5 with TRBJ2-1; D remains ambiguous. The CDR3 contains 13 residues. V shed 0 bases and J shed 4 bases, with 5 bases lying between them. Germline V gene data show CDR1 as SGHKS and CDR2 as YYEKEE (reference sequence). CDR3 bases: TGTGCCAGCAGCTTGGCGCAGTACAATGAGCAGTTCTTC. This sequence encodes CASSLAQYNEQFF. Using reference TRBV5-5 and TRBJ2-1 for the parts outside the CDR3, the full variable domain is DAGVTQSPTHLIKTRGQQVTLRCSPISGHKSVSWYQQVLGQGPQFIFQYYEKEERGRGNFPDRFSARQFPNYSSELNVNALLLGDSALYLCASSLAQYNEQFFGPGTRLTVL.

This clonotype was found many times. The V and J genes are TRBV27 and TRBJ2-5; 9 nucleotides match TRBD1. V lost 7 bases, J lost 5 bases, and 11 bases stayed unmatched. This CDR3 spans 15 amino acids. Germline CDR1 MNHEY, CDR2 SMNVEV (reference sequence). Written as DNA, the CDR3 is TGTGCCAGCACCAATCAACTGGGACAGGGTGAGACCCAGTACTTC. This translates into CASTNQLGQGETQYF.

This clonotype was observed a handful of times. This rearrangement joins TRBV6-1 to TRBJ2-7, with 11 bases aligning to TRBD2. V gave up 8 bases and J gave up 5 bases; unmatched junction bases: 11. Germline V gene data show CDR1 as MNHNS and CDR2 as SASEGT. This CDR3 spans 15 amino acids. The CDR3 DNA follows: TGTGCCAGCGCAACTAGCGGGGGCCTCAGCCACGAGCAGTACTTC. Its protein product is CASATSGGLSHEQYF.

This clonotype was detected many times. Here the CDR3 DNA reads TGCGCCAGCAGCTTTCGATTTGGGACTGGTAACAATGAGCAGTTCTTC. Translated: CASSFRFGTGNNEQFF. This chain joins TRBV5-1 and TRBJ2-1, with TRBD2 as a possible D gene (6 bases). The ends were cut back, 2 bases at V and 5 bases at J, with 17 bases in the middle. The CDR3 contains 16 residues. CDR1 SGHRS and CDR2 YFSETQ come from the germline V gene.

The sample holds a few counts of this clonotype. J is TRBJ1-5 and V is TRBV7-8; weak D call: TRBD1 (5 bases). Trimming took 5 bases from V and 5 from J, leaving 16 bases between them. This CDR3 has 15 residues. CDR1 is SGHVS and CDR2 is FQNEAQ in the germline V gene. CDR3 amino acids: CASSTGPRGYQPQHF. Here the CDR3 DNA reads TGTGCCAGCAGCACTGGACCGAGGGGATATCAGCCCCAGCATTTT.

A word on this clonotype: A much larger clonotype is one base distant, so this may be a read error. V usage is TRBV5-6 and J usage is TRBJ2-7, with a tentative D call TRBD1 (6 bases). The CDR3 runs 17 residues. Germline CDR1 and CDR2: SGHDT and YYEEEE. V was shortened by 3 bases and J by 3 bases, with 22 bases between the two germline ends. The CDR3 loop is CASSSPYRSGAVYEQYF. For the CDR3, the DNA is TGTGCCAGCAGCTCGCCCTACCGGTCAGGGGCGGTCTACGAGCAGTACTTC.

J is TRBJ1-1 and V is TRBV20-1; a possible D gene is TRBD1 (5 bases). There are 14 residues in the CDR3. Trimming removed 1 base at V and 3 bases at J, with 12 bases between. Looked up from germline, CDR1 is DFQATT and CDR2 is SNEGSKA (reference sequence). The CDR3 loop reads CSARGGVWDTEAFF. DNA of the CDR3: TGCAGTGCTAGAGGGGGGGTATGGGACACTGAAGCTTTCTTT.

With respect to this clonotype: A junction boundary mismatches the germline segment, possibly from a read error. This chain joins TRBV15 and TRBJ2-7; a possible D gene is TRBD1 (6 bases). Germline V CDR1 and CDR2: LNHNV, YYDKDF (reference sequence). This CDR3 has 16 residues. The CDR3 DNA follows: TGTACCACCAGCAGGGCTGGAACAGGGCCCTCCTACGAGCAGTACTTC. The encoded protein is CTTSRAGTGPSYEQYF.

This clonotype was recorded many times. The chain uses TRBV20-1 and TRBJ2-2; TRBD1 agrees at 8 bases. After removal of 1 base from V and 4 bases from J, the junction contained 11 bases not matched to a gene. The CDR3 extends over 17 amino acids. Germline-derived CDR1 and CDR2 are DFQATT and SNEGSKA (reference sequence). This CDR3 is CSARVQGAAIGTGELFF. The CDR3 coding sequence is TGCAGTGCTAGAGTTCAGGGGGCCGCGATTGGCACCGGGGAGCTGTTTTTT.

The genes are TRBV18 and TRBJ2-1, with a tentative D call TRBD1 (5 bases). The CDR3 has 16 residues. V was pared by 5 bases and J by 0 bases, with 14 bases between. CDR1 and CDR2 from the germline V gene are KGHSH and LQKENI. Here the CDR3 reads CASSYTPGPSYNEQFF. CDR3 bases: TGTGCCAGCTCATACACGCCAGGGCCCTCCTACAATGAGCAGTTCTTC.

The CDR3 reads CASRGAGRYEQYF. CDR3 nucleotide sequence: TGTGCCAGCAGAGGCGCTGGCCGGTACGAGCAGTACTTC. The chain recombines TRBV12-3 or TRBV12-4 with TRBJ2-7; no clear D. Trimming took off 6 bases at V and 4 bases at J, with 13 bases between the two ends. This CDR3 region has 13 residues.

The J gene is TRBJ1-1, the V gene TRBV20-1; D not resolved. CDR3 length: 14 residues. V was shortened by 0 bases and J by 2 bases, with 10 bases between the two germline ends. The germline V gene has CDR1 DFQATT and CDR2 SNEGSKA (reference sequence). CDR3 coding DNA: TGCAGTGCTAGAGATCGTACAGTAAACACTGAAGCTTTCTTT. It is translated as CSARDRTVNTEAFF.